A single sample is the source of the 32 T cell receptor beta chains below, sequenced in a study of T cell responses to AZD1222 COVID-19 vaccine. TCRdb keeps only in-frame clones here, not all; method: immunoSEQ multiplex PCR. The sample contains 150,000 or so clones, just under 95% of which appear only once. This specimen consisted of peripheral blood, obtained on day 0 of AZD1222 vaccination. All receptors derive from an adult in good health.

The chain links TRBV18 to TRBJ2-1, with a possible D match to TRBD2 (6 bases). With 7 bases removed from V and 6 bases from J, the gap between germline ends came to 13 bases. The CDR3 is 13 residues long. Germline CDR1 reads KGHSH; CDR2 reads LQKENI. The CDR3 is CASLLGLSNEQFF. The CDR3 bases are TGTGCCAGCTTACTTGGACTATCCAATGAGCAGTTCTTC.

In this sample, this clone turned up once. The chain joins TRBV3-1 (or the pseudogene TRBV3-2) to TRBJ1-6, with 8 bases fitting TRBD1. This CDR3 has 17 residues. In germline, CDR1 is LGHDT, CDR2 YNNKEL (reference sequence). The trim removed 4 bases at V and 8 bases at J, leaving 13 bases unmatched. The CDR3 reads CASSPKNRDRRHSPLHF. The CDR3 coding sequence is TGTGCCAGCAGCCCGAAAAACAGGGACAGGAGGCATTCACCCCTCCACTTT.

This chain uses TRBV12-3 or TRBV12-4 with TRBJ1-1; no clear D gene. The CDR3 covers 12 residues. Trimming cost V 6 bases and J 7 bases, with 12 bases left between them. The CDR3 region is CASRLQSFEAFF. In DNA, the CDR3 is TGTGCCAGCAGACTGCAGAGTTTTGAAGCTTTCTTT.

The CDR3 nucleotides read TGCAGCACCGACCGGGACAGAGGTGGTAATGAGCAGTTCTTC. The encoded protein is CSTDRDRGGNEQFF. This chain uses TRBV29-1 with TRBJ2-1; 7 bases line up with TRBD1. The CDR3 extends over 14 amino acids. The germline CDR1 and CDR2 sequences are SQVTM and ANQGSEA. V shed 8 bases, J shed 7 bases, and the junction held 14 bases outside the gene matches.

This chain uses TRBV19 with TRBJ2-7, with a tentative D call TRBD2 (7 bases). The CDR3 runs 16 residues. V gave up 6 bases and J gave up 5 bases, with 23 bases separating them. CDR1 is LNHDA, CDR2 SQIVND, per germline (reference sequence). The CDR3 spells CASSERGGRVTHEQYF. CDR3 in DNA: TGTGCCAGTAGCGAGAGGGGGGGGCGCGTCACCCACGAGCAGTACTTC.

The chain links TRBV7-2 to TRBJ2-2, with D perhaps TRBD2 (6 bases). The CDR3 is 15 amino acids. V dropped 2 bases and J dropped 5 bases, with 12 bases sitting between them. The germline gives CDR1 SGHTA, CDR2 FQGNSA. CDR3 sequence: CASSLYSGTTGELFF. In nucleotides, the CDR3 is TGTGCCAGCAGCTTATATAGCGGAACGACCGGGGAGCTGTTTTTT.

The J gene is TRBJ2-7, the V gene TRBV5-1; maybe TRBD1 (6 bases). The CDR3 is made up of 15 amino acids. V was pared by 4 bases and J by 0 bases, with 14 bases between. Germline V lookup: CDR1 SGHRS, CDR2 YFSETQ. CDR3 residues: CASSPQLGASYEQYF. The CDR3 DNA is TGCGCCAGCAGCCCCCAGTTGGGGGCCTCCTACGAGCAGTACTTC.

The chain combines TRBV19 with TRBJ2-7, with 9 positions matching TRBD1. Germline CDR1 LNHDA, CDR2 SQIVND (reference sequence). The V and J ends lost 4 bases and 4 bases, in that order; junction bases with no gene match: 11. The CDR3 loop spans 16 amino acids. The CDR3 spells CASSTARTGGRYEQYF. The CDR3 coding sequence is TGTGCCAGTAGTACGGCCAGAACAGGGGGCAGATACGAGCAGTACTTC.

The gene calls are TRBV7-5 and TRBJ2-1; the table's D call TRBD2 went unverified against the DNA. TRBV7-5 is noted as a pseudogene. The CDR3 extends over 14 amino acids. The CDR3 coding sequence is TGTGCCAGAAGCTTAACTAGCGGGATTAATGAGCAGTTCTTC. Translated: CARSLTSGINEQFF.

The V and J genes are TRBV5-1 and TRBJ1-1; perhaps TRBD1 as D (5 bases). The CDR3 has 15 amino acids. The V and J ends lost 4 bases and 8 bases respectively, with 21 bases between them. The germline V gene encodes CDR1 SGHRS and CDR2 YFSETQ. For the CDR3, the DNA is TGCGCCAGCAGCCCTCATATGATGGGGGGGTCCGAAGCTTTCTTT. This encodes CASSPHMMGGSEAFF.

The chain has TRBV4-1 and TRBJ2-1; 10 bases align to TRBD2. V lost 0 bases, J lost 3 bases, and 5 bases stayed unmatched. Germline CDR1 MGHRA, CDR2 YSYEKL. This CDR3 is built from 17 residues. CDR3 sequence reads: CASSQDRVAGGYNEQFF. The CDR3 nucleotides are TGCGCCAGCAGCCAAGATCGAGTAGCGGGAGGCTACAATGAGCAGTTCTTC.

V and J are TRBV7-2 and TRBJ2-7, with D possibly being TRBD2 (5 bases). This CDR3 has 14 amino acids. The germline V gene encodes CDR1 SGHTA and CDR2 FQGNSA. Trimming took 1 base from V and 1 from J, leaving 8 bases between them. The CDR3 DNA reads TGTGCCAGCAGCTTAGGTGCGGGTTCCTACGAGCAGTACTTC. Its protein is CASSLGAGSYEQYF. The full variable domain, in which reference TRBV7-2 and TRBJ2-7 provide the parts outside the CDR3, is GAGVSQSPSNKVTEKGKDVELRCDPISGHTALYWYRQSLGQGLEFLIYFQGNSAPDKSGLPSDRFSAERTGGSVSTLTIQRTQQEDSAVYLCASSLGAGSYEQYFGPGTRLTVT.

The J gene is TRBJ2-1, the V gene TRBV5-6, with 12 nucleotides matching TRBD2. This CDR3 is built from 15 residues. V lost 4 bases and J lost 5; bases outside the gene matches: 4. Germline V gene lookup returns CDR1 SGHDT and CDR2 YYEEEE. In nucleotides, the CDR3 is TGTGCCAGCAGCAGGAGGACTAGCGGGAACAATGAGCAGTTCTTC. It encodes CASSRRTSGNNEQFF. The full variable domain, rest sourced from reference TRBV5-6 and TRBJ2-1, is DAGVTQSPTHLIKTRGQQVTLRCSPKSGHDTVSWYQQALGQGPQFIFQYYEEEERQRGNFPDRFSGHQFPNYSSELNVNALLLGDSALYLCASSRRTSGNNEQFFGPGTRLTVL.

The chain carries TRBV28 and TRBJ2-7; unclear D gene. The CDR3 contains 11 residues. Looked up from germline, CDR1 is MDHEN and CDR2 is SYDVKM. Trimming removed 10 bases at V and 7 bases at J, with 14 bases between. In DNA, the CDR3 is TGTGCCATCCGACGGGCTGGGGAGCAGTACTTC. It specifies CAIRRAGEQYF.

This chain uses TRBV12-3 or TRBV12-4 with TRBJ1-3, with D tentatively TRBD1 (6 bases). The CDR3 extends over 13 amino acids. With 6 bases removed from V and 4 bases from J, the gap between germline ends came to 10 bases. CDR3 DNA sequence: TGTGCCAGCAGCCAGGGGTCGGGAAACACCATATATTTT. It is translated as CASSQGSGNTIYF.

The rearrangement uses TRBV7-2 and TRBJ2-2; 7 positions agree with TRBD2. This CDR3 contains 18 residues. Trimming took 0 bases from V and 5 from J; bases not matched to a gene: 12. Germline CDR1 SGHTA, CDR2 FQGNSA. CDR3 residues: CASSLAWGRGLRTGELFF. The CDR3 region has the DNA TGTGCCAGCAGCTTAGCGTGGGGGAGGGGCCTGAGGACCGGGGAGCTGTTTTTT. The full variable domain, its missing parts supplied by reference TRBV7-2 and TRBJ2-2, is GAGVSQSPSNKVTEKGKDVELRCDPISGHTALYWYRQSLGQGLEFLIYFQGNSAPDKSGLPSDRFSAERTGGSVSTLTIQRTQQEDSAVYLCASSLAWGRGLRTGELFFGEGSRLTVL.

The J gene is TRBJ1-1, the V gene TRBV28, with D possibly matching TRBD1 (5 bases). The germline V gene has CDR1 MDHEN and CDR2 SYDVKM. Trimming shortened V by 7 bases and J by 3 bases, and 18 bases separated the two germline ends. CDR3 length equals 15 residues. The chain's CDR3 is CASTRGGAWYTEAFF. In DNA form, the CDR3 reads TGTGCCAGCACCCGGGGCGGGGCGTGGTACACTGAAGCTTTCTTT.

The gene calls are TRBV21-1 and TRBJ1-2. TRBV21-1 corresponds to a pseudogene. This CDR3 region has 13 residues. CDR3 coding DNA: TGTGCCAGCAGCAACTTAGGGAGGTATGGCTACACCTTC. Its protein is CASSNLGRYGYTF.

The V call is TRBV14, the J call TRBJ2-7; 8 bases map to TRBD2. The CDR3 length is 13 residues. Germline assignment: CDR1 SGHDN and CDR2 FVKESK. After removal of 4 bases from V and 6 bases from J, the junction contained 5 bases not matched to a gene. CDR3: CASSLAGSGEQYF. The CDR3 DNA is TGTGCCAGCAGCCTAGCGGGATCTGGCGAGCAGTACTTC. Filled out from reference TRBV14 and TRBJ2-7, the complete variable domain reads EAGVTQFPSHSVIEKGQTVTLRCDPISGHDNLYWYRRVMGKEIKFLLHFVKESKQDESGMPNNRFLAERTGGTYSTLKVQPAELEDSGVYFCASSLAGSGEQYFGPGTRLTVT.

V usage is TRBV27 and J usage is TRBJ2-3; D not certain. V was cut by 8 bases and J by 5 bases, with 14 bases left in between. Germline CDR1 reads MNHEY; CDR2 reads SMNVEV (reference sequence). The CDR3 covers 13 residues. The CDR3 spells CASSDGTLDTQYF. CDR3 nucleotides: TGTGCCAGCTCGGACGGAACCCTAGATACGCAGTATTTT.

The chain carries TRBV11-3 and TRBJ2-3; D is possibly TRBD2 (6 bases). This CDR3 region has 14 residues. V lost 5 bases and J 4 bases, leaving 13 bases between the germline ends. Looked up from germline, CDR1 is SGHNT and CDR2 is YENEEA. The CDR3 DNA reads TGTGCCAGCAGCCCGGTCAGGGAGGCAGATACGCAGTATTTT. Residues: CASSPVREADTQYF.

The J gene is TRBJ1-5, the V gene TRBV27; a possible D gene is TRBD1 (5 bases). The CDR3 extends over 18 amino acids. V lost 4 bases and J lost 7, with 26 bases in between. Germline CDR1 MNHEY, CDR2 SMNVEV (reference sequence). The CDR3 DNA reads TGTGCCAGCAGTTCCCCTTCTCGGACGGTCAGGGAGGAGCAGCCCCAGCATTTT. Its protein product is CASSSPSRTVREEQPQHF.

This clone was picked up one time. V and J are TRBV28 and TRBJ2-1; 10 bases align to TRBD2. V was pared by 9 bases and J by 0 bases, with 14 bases of the junction left unmatched. The CDR3 is 18 amino acids. CDR1 is MDHEN, CDR2 SYDVKM, per germline. The CDR3 nucleotides read TGTGCCAGTTCAGGGGCTAGCGGGAGAGTTCCCTCCTACAATGAGCAGTTCTTC. Its protein product is CASSGASGRVPSYNEQFF. The full variable domain, rest sourced from reference TRBV28 and TRBJ2-1, is DVKVTQSSRYLVKRTGEKVFLECVQDMDHENMFWYRQDPGLGLRLIYFSYDVKMKEKGDIPEGYSVSREKKERFSLILESASTNQTSMYLCASSGASGRVPSYNEQFFGPGTRLTVL.

The V call is TRBV5-1, the J call TRBJ2-7; the D gene is possibly TRBD2 (5 bases). The CDR3 has 13 amino acids. The V gene lost 2 bases and the J gene lost 3 bases, with 9 bases spanning the gap. From germline, CDR1 is SGHRS and CDR2 YFSETQ. In DNA, the CDR3 is TGCGCCAGCAGCTTTACCGGGAACTACGAGCAGTACTTC. Amino acids: CASSFTGNYEQYF.

This clone was counted between two and nine times. This chain connects TRBV10-3 to TRBJ1-5; D is undetermined. V lost 0 bases and J 1 base, leaving 4 bases between the germline ends. Germline CDR1 reads ENHRY; CDR2 reads SYGVKD. The CDR3 spans 14 residues. The CDR3 loop is CAISESTSNQPQHF. For the CDR3, the DNA is TGTGCCATCAGTGAGTCCACGAGCAATCAGCCCCAGCATTTT.

The chain is built from TRBV7-9 and TRBJ2-7; no firm D call. Germline-derived CDR1 and CDR2 are SEHNR and FQNEAQ (reference sequence). With 5 bases removed from V and 3 bases from J, the gap between germline ends came to 14 bases. The CDR3 has 14 residues. CDR3: CASSPPDGDYEQYF. DNA for the CDR3: TGTGCCAGCAGCCCGCCGGACGGAGACTACGAGCAGTACTTC.

This rearrangement joins TRBV5-1 to TRBJ2-2; 13 nucleotides line up with TRBD2. CDR3 size: 16 residues. The germline gives CDR1 SGHRS, CDR2 YFSETQ. The J segment lost 5 bases and the V segment lost 5 bases, leaving 6 bases of the junction unmatched. The CDR3 loop reads CASSGLAGDPTGELFF. The DNA for the CDR3 is TGCGCCAGCAGTGGACTAGCGGGAGACCCTACCGGGGAGCTGTTTTTT. The variable domain in full, completed from reference TRBV5-1 and TRBJ2-2, reads KAGVTQTPRYLIKTRGQQVTLSCSPISGHRSVSWYQQTPGQGLQFLFEYFSETQRNKGNFPGRFSGRQFSNSRSEMNVSTLELGDSALYLCASSGLAGDPTGELFFGEGSRLTVL.

This clone has more than one count but fewer than ten. The chain recombines TRBV11-2 with TRBJ1-5, with D unresolved. The V gene's germline CDR1 is SGHAT and CDR2 FQNNGV. The CDR3 runs 13 residues. V lost 3 bases and J 7 bases, leaving 10 bases between the germline ends. CDR3 DNA sequence: TGTGCCAGCAGCTTGGACCTACTCCAGCCCCAGCATTTT. Its protein is CASSLDLLQPQHF.

This chain joins TRBV11-2 and TRBJ1-2, with TRBD1 identical over 12 bases. This CDR3 contains 15 residues. With 4 bases clipped from V and 6 bases from J, the junction kept 6 bases outside the gene matches. Germline-derived CDR1 and CDR2 are SGHAT and FQNNGV. CDR3 sequence: CASSSAGTGGDGYTF. The CDR3 DNA sequence: TGTGCCAGCAGCTCAGCGGGGACAGGGGGCGATGGCTACACCTTC.

The chain couples TRBV19 to TRBJ1-1; D not resolved. The CDR3 has 14 residues. The germline V and J ends were trimmed by 1 base and 1 base, with 7 bases remaining between them. Germline CDR1 is LNHDA and CDR2 is SQIVND (reference sequence). The CDR3 coding sequence is TGTGCCAGTAGTATAGCAGCAGAGAACACTGAAGCTTTCTTT. Translating gives CASSIAAENTEAFF. The full variable domain, in which reference TRBV19 and TRBJ1-1 provide the parts outside the CDR3, is DGGITQSPKYLFRKEGQNVTLSCEQNLNHDAMYWYRQDPGQGLRLIYYSQIVNDFQKGDIAEGYSVSREKKESFPLTVTSAQKNPTAFYLCASSIAAENTEAFFGQGTRLTVV.

This chain uses TRBV19 with TRBJ1-5, with TRBD1 as a possible D gene (6 bases). Trimming pared 4 bases from V and 7 bases from J, leaving 11 bases between. The CDR3 consists of 13 residues. Per germline, CDR1 LNHDA and CDR2 SQIVND (reference sequence). This CDR3 reads CASSTQDRQPQHF. The DNA for the CDR3 is TGTGCCAGTAGTACCCAGGACAGACAGCCCCAGCATTTT.

The gene calls are TRBV28 and TRBJ2-2; D gene ambiguous. V lost 2 bases and J 4 bases, leaving 11 bases between the germline ends. CDR1 is MDHEN and CDR2 is SYDVKM in the germline V gene. This CDR3 has 15 amino acids. CDR3 sequence: CASSLELVTTGELFF. CDR3 bases: TGTGCCAGCAGTTTAGAGTTGGTCACCACCGGGGAGCTGTTTTTT.